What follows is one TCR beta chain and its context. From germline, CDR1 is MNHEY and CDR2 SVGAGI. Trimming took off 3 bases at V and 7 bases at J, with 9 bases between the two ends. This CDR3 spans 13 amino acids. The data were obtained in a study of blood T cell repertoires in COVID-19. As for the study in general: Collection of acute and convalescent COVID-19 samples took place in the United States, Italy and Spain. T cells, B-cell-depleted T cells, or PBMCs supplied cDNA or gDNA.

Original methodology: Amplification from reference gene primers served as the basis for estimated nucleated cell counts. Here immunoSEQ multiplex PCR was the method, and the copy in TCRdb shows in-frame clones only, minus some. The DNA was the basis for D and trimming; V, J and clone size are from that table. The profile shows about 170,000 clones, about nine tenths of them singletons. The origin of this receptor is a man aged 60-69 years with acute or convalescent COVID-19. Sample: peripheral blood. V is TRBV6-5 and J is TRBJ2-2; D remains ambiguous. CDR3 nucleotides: TGTGCCAGCAGTTATAAGACGGGCGGGGAGCTGTTTTTT. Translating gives CASSYKTGGELFF.